This is a list of T cell receptor beta chains from one sample in a study of cytomegalovirus exposure and HLA in healthy donors. The protocol was immunoSEQ multiplex PCR, while the TCRdb copy is restricted to in-frame clones and leaves out a portion. This sample has some 150,000 clones; approximately 78% occur once, and the top ten carry approximately 4%. Sequenced sample: PBMCs. The receptors here all came from a woman aged 40 to 50 in good health and CMV-seropositive. The CDR3 runs from the conserved cysteine through the conserved F or W. A D gene is named only where the DNA matches it firmly. Only some rows state a clone size, as once, few, many or a class for expanded clones.

- | TRBJ2-7 | TRBV4-1 | - | CASSQGSGDYEQYF | TGTGCCAGCAGCCAAGGGTCAGGGGATTACGAGCAGTACTTC
TRBD1 | TRBJ2-3 | TRBV5-4 | - | CASSSQKGAMDTQYF | TGTGCCAGCAGCTCTCAAAAGGGGGCAATGGATACGCAGTATTTT
TRBD1 | TRBJ1-1 | TRBV19 | - | CASSPTGGNTEAFF | TGTGCCAGTAGCCCGACAGGGGGGAACACTGAAGCTTTCTTT
- | TRBJ1-5 | TRBV19 | - | CASSGAAINQPQHF | TGTGCCAGTAGTGGGGCTGCGATCAATCAGCCCCAGCATTTT
- | TRBJ2-4 | TRBV6-6 | once | CASSYSTLAKNIQYF | TGTGCCAGCAGTTACTCGACTCTAGCCAAAAACATTCAGTACTTC
- | TRBJ1-4 | TRBV5-1 | few | CASKEGDNEKLFF | TGCGCCAGTAAGGAAGGGGATAATGAAAAACTGTTTTTT
- | TRBJ2-7 | TRBV19 | - | CASSIAVSYEQYF | TGTGCCAGTAGTATAGCGGTCTCCTACGAGCAGTACTTC
- | TRBJ1-3 | TRBV25-1 | - | CASSESTGSGNTIYF | TGTGCCAGCAGTGAATCTACAGGGTCGGGAAACACCATATATTTT
TRBD2 | TRBJ2-7 | TRBV9 | - | CASSVREAGEQYF | TGTGCCAGCAGCGTTCGGGAGGCGGGGGAGCAGTACTTC
- | TRBJ2-7 | TRBV9 | - | CASSVAQGYEQYF | TGTGCCAGCAGCGTAGCCCAGGGCTACGAGCAGTACTTC
TRBD2 | TRBJ2-1 | TRBV7-3 | - | CASSLASGANEQFF | TGTGCCAGCAGCTTGGCTAGCGGGGCGAATGAGCAGTTCTTC
TRBD2 | TRBJ2-1 | TRBV7-9 | - | CASSPGLAGGNEQFF | TGTGCCAGCAGCCCAGGACTAGCGGGGGGGAATGAGCAGTTCTTC
TRBD1 | TRBJ1-3 | TRBV14 | - | CASSQVTGVGNTIYF | TGTGCCAGCAGCCAAGTTACAGGGGTTGGAAACACCATATATTTT
TRBD2 | TRBJ2-7 | TRBV29-1 | - | CSAALGLVGEQYF | TGCAGCGCTGCCCTCGGACTAGTCGGGGAGCAGTACTTC
- | TRBJ2-3 | TRBV7-9 | once | CSGGVDTQYF | TGTTCCGGAGGGGTGGATACGCAGTATTTT
TRBD1 | TRBJ2-5 | TRBV15 | - | CATSRALDRAETQYF | TGTGCCACCAGCAGAGCTCTCGACAGGGCAGAGACCCAGTACTTC